The source of this T cell receptor beta chain is a study of T cells in Graves' hyperthyroidism and ophthalmopathy. Study-wide points: Ophthalmopathy, as predicted by the model, came a median roughly 6.5 months after the prediction.

Germline values: CDR1 SQVTM, CDR2 ANQGSEA. With V trimmed by 8 bases and J by 6 bases, 10 bases remained unmatched. The CDR3 runs to 14 residues. Authors of the study amplified TCR beta CDR3 regions from RNA transcripts. The HTBI primer set was used in a first-round RT-PCR of the TCR CDR3. TCRdb reanalysed the multiplex PCR reads using MiXCR and keeps one entry per CDR3 protein. The sample holds fewer than 500,000 distinct CDR3 sequences; 14% are singletons and the top ten take about 20%. Reasons for excluding patients were uncontrolled infection, other autoimmune disease, pregnancy or lactation. Fresh peripheral blood, approximately 10 ml, was the source of the PBMCs. This clonotype was counted only a few times. Its antigen is not identified.

J is TRBJ2-2 and V is TRBV29-1; 9 bases agree with TRBD1. The source of this sequence is a woman between 25 and 40 years old with Graves' ophthalmopathy. The sample consisted of blood. CDR3 coding DNA: TGCAGCACCACAGGGGGCGGTTTTCCCGGGGAGCTGTTTTTT. Its translation is CSTTGGGFPGELFF.